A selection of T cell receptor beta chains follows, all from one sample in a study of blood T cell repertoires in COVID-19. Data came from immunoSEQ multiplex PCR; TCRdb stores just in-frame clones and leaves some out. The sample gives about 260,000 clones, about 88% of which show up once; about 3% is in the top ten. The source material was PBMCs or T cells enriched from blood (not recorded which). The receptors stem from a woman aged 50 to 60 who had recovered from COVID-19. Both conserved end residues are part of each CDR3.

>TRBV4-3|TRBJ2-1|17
CASSQDLAGGGYNEQFF
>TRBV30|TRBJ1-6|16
CAWRPRQSSYNSPLHF
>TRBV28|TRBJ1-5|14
CASSPLSGLQPQHF
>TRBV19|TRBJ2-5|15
CASSPARVGEETQYF
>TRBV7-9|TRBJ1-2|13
CASSPTGLWGYTF
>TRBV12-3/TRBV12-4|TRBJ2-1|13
CASTGLAGDEQFF
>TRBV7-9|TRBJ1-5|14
CASSFDSTSRPQHF
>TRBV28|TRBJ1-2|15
CASSLGGAGNYGYTF
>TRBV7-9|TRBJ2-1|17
CASSLLGGTGAYNEQFF
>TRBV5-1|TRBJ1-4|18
CASSLASTGGLTNEKLFF
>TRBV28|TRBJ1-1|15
CASSPQGYSNTEAFF
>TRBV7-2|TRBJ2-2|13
CASRFNRAGELFF
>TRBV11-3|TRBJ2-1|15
CASSLRTGGYNEQFF
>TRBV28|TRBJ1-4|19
CASSNPAGRVVTTNEKLFF
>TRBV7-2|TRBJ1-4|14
CASSWAGTNEKLFF
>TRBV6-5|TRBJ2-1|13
CASSYGTGVEQFF
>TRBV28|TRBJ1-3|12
CATRGSGNTIYF
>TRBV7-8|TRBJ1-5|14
CASSFGSRGQPQHF
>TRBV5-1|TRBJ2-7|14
CASSPLAGVDEQYF
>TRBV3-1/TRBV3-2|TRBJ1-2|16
CASSQGQGGVSYGYTF